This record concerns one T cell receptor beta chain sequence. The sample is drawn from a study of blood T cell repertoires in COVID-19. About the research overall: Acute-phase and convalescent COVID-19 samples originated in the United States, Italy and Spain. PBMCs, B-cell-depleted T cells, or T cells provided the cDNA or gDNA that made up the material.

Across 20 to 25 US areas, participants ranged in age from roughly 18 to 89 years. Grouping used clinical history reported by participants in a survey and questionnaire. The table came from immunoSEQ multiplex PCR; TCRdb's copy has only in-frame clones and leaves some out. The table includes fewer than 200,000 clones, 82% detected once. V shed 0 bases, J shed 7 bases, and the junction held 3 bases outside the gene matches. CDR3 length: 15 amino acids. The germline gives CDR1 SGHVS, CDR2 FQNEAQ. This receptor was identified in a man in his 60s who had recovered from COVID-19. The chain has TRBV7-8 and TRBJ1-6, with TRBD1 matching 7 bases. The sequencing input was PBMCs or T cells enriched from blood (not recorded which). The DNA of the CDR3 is TGTGCCAGCAGCTTAGCGACAGGGTGGAATTCACCCCTCCACTTT. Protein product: CASSLATGWNSPLHF.